Below, one T cell receptor (beta chain) is given with its context. The antigen is undetermined. V lost 3 bases to trimming and J lost 0 bases, with 15 bases between them. CDR1 is MDHEN and CDR2 is SYDVKM in the germline V gene. CDR3 length equals 17 residues. The unexposed donors gave CD4+ T cells in 2011-2018, prior to COVID-19. This entry comes from a study of CD4 T cells in relation to SARS-CoV-2 and coronaviruses. The protocol was immunoSEQ multiplex PCR, while the TCRdb copy is restricted to in-frame clones and leaves out a portion. The sample yields about 64,000 clones, roughly 93% seen once. Study outcomes and limitations: Crossreactivity was assessed only for spike protein, not other viral proteins.

Sample: naive CD4+ T cells from PBMCs. Subset defined: naive CD4+ T cells isolated by negative enrichment. The source is a human donor in good health. This chain uses TRBV28 with TRBJ1-5; TRBD1 might be the D (5 bases). CDR3 coding DNA: TGTGCCAGCAGTTTCGGGGGACGGGGATTTAGCAATCAGCCCCAGCATTTT. Its protein product is CASSFGGRGFSNQPQHF.